This TCR beta chain was identified in a study of tumour-infiltrating T cells in Burkitt lymphoma. Study background: All epidemiological Burkitt lymphoma subtypes were represented in the cohort. Repertoire clonality predicted overall and progression-free survival.

CDR3 length: 16 amino acids. CDR1 and CDR2 from the germline V gene are PRHDT and FYEKMQ (reference sequence). V gave up 0 bases and J gave up 5 bases, with 14 bases separating them. Study observations and caveats: Many Burkitt lymphoma patients shared several public clonotypes.

About this clone itself: Antigen unknown.

Assay: immunoSEQ multiplex PCR; the TCRdb copy retains only in-frame clones and omits some. The sample carries around 45,000 clones, roughly 30% recorded once. The source of this sequence is a human donor with Burkitt lymphoma. The specimen sequenced was tumor tissue. The rearrangement uses TRBV13 and TRBJ1-5; D is possibly TRBD1 (5 bases). CDR3 region: CASSLGGAGGDQPQHF. As DNA, the CDR3 is TGTGCCAGCAGCTTAGGGGGTGCCGGGGGAGATCAGCCCCAGCATTTT.